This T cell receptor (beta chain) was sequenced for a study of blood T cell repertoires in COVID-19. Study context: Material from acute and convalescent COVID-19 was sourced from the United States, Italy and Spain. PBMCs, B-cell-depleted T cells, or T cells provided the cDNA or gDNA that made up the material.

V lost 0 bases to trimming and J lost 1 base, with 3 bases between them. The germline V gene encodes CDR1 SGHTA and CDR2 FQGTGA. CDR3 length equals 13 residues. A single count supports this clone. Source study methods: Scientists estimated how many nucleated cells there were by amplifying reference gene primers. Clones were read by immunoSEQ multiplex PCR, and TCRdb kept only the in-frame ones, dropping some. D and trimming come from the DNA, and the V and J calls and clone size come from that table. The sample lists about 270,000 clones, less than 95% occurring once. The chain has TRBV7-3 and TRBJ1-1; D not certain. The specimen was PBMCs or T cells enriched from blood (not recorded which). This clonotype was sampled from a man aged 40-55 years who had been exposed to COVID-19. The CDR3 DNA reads TGTGCCAGCAGCTTAACGGCGAACACTGAAGCTTTCTTT. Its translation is CASSLTANTEAFF.